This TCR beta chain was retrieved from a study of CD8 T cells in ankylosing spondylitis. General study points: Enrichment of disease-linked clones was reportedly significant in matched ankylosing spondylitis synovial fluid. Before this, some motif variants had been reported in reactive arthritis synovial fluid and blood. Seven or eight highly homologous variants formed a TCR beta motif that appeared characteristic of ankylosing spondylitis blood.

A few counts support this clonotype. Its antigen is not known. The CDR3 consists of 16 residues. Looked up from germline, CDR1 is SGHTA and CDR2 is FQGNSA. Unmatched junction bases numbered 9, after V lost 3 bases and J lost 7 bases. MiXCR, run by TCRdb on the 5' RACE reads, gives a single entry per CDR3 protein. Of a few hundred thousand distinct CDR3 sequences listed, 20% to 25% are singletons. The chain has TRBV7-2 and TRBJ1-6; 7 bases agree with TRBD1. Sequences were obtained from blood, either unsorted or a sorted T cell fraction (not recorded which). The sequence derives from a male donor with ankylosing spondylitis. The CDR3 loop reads CASSLRTGTVNSPLHF. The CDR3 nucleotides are TGTGCCAGCAGCTTGCGAACCGGGACAGTCAATTCACCCCTCCACTTT.